This T cell receptor (beta chain) was identified in a study of cytomegalovirus exposure and HLA in healthy donors. Study-level information: In an early release, HLA-typed donors contributed some 82 million unique TCR sequences.

Primers: 60 Vbeta forward and 13 Jbeta reverse. TCRdb's copy holds only in-frame clones and misses some; the assay was immunoSEQ multiplex PCR. Among some 91,000 clones listed, about nine tenths were seen once. With regard to this clone: No antigen is known for it.

Healthy individuals who donated bone marrow served as the donors. Findings of the study overall: Later examination showed HLA-associated TCR beta chains had greater clonal expansion than equally common others.

Looked up from germline, CDR1 is MGHRA and CDR2 is YSYEKL. The CDR3 extends over 15 amino acids. V lost 0 bases and J 4 bases, leaving 12 bases between the germline ends. Sequencing input: PBMCs. The clonotype comes from a man aged 25-40 years in good health and CMV-seropositive. The V call is TRBV4-1, the J call TRBJ1-1, with a tentative D call TRBD1 (6 bases). Here the CDR3 DNA reads TGCGCCAGCAGCCAAGACCCAGGGGTAAGCACTGAAGCTTTCTTT. This sequence encodes CASSQDPGVSTEAFF.